These T cell receptor beta chains were read from a single sample in a study of T cell clusters in autoimmune cytopenias. Reanalyzing the multiplex PCR reads, TCRdb keeps one entry per CDR3 protein, without DNA. With a few thousand distinct CDR3 sequences in the sample, the ten largest clones hold about 16%. The sample was also reused in another study, on T cell repertoires in aging, cancer and after chemotherapy.

The source material was peripheral blood. These receptors originate from a human donor in good health. The CDR3 runs from the conserved cysteine through the conserved F or W. The order of the fields is CDR3 protein, clone size, V gene, J gene. Expanded clones get a size class; other rows say once, few or many, or leave the size out.

CDR3aa: CSATGRNTEAFF
abundance: medium-sized
v_gene: TRBV29-1
j_gene: TRBJ1-1

CDR3aa: CASSIDRTINQPQHF
abundance: .
v_gene: TRBV19
j_gene: TRBJ1-5

CDR3aa: CASRSGGAGTDTQYF
abundance: .
v_gene: TRBV27
j_gene: TRBJ2-3

CDR3aa: CSVLAVKPYEQYF
abundance: medium-sized
v_gene: TRBV29-1
j_gene: TRBJ2-7

CDR3aa: CASSYTTGGAGQPQHF
abundance: .
v_gene: TRBV6-2/TRBV6-3
j_gene: TRBJ1-5

CDR3aa: CASSSLATDTQYF
abundance: medium-sized
v_gene: TRBV19
j_gene: TRBJ2-3

CDR3aa: CASSPRQGYGSPLHF
abundance: medium-sized
v_gene: TRBV19
j_gene: TRBJ1-6

CDR3aa: CAISDASGRMGYEQYF
abundance: .
v_gene: TRBV10-3
j_gene: TRBJ2-7

CDR3aa: CAWCPTGNQNIQYF
abundance: medium-sized
v_gene: TRBV30
j_gene: TRBJ2-4

CDR3aa: CASSVRGAGANVLTF
abundance: .
v_gene: TRBV11-2
j_gene: TRBJ2-6

CDR3aa: CAWSPNGTPGGYTF
abundance: .
v_gene: TRBV30
j_gene: TRBJ1-2

CDR3aa: CASSYGPHEVQPQHF
abundance: .
v_gene: TRBV6-5
j_gene: TRBJ1-5

CDR3aa: CASGRGGERGNQPQHF
abundance: .
v_gene: TRBV19
j_gene: TRBJ1-5

CDR3aa: CASSLARDLPTYEQYF
abundance: .
v_gene: TRBV6-6
j_gene: TRBJ2-7

CDR3aa: CASSERREQFF
abundance: .
v_gene: TRBV6-1
j_gene: TRBJ2-1

CDR3aa: CASSIDLRTLREQYF
abundance: medium-sized
v_gene: TRBV19
j_gene: TRBJ2-7

CDR3aa: CASSSPRGELFF
abundance: .
v_gene: TRBV12-3/TRBV12-4
j_gene: TRBJ2-2

CDR3aa: CASTRAQTETQYF
abundance: .
v_gene: TRBV12-3/TRBV12-4
j_gene: TRBJ2-5

CDR3aa: CASSLVGLASYNEQFF
abundance: medium-sized
v_gene: TRBV13
j_gene: TRBJ2-1

CDR3aa: CAWSVGASGRRETQYF
abundance: medium-sized
v_gene: TRBV30
j_gene: TRBJ2-5

CDR3aa: CASSPGLTSYNEQFF
abundance: .
v_gene: TRBV5-5
j_gene: TRBJ2-1

CDR3aa: CASSPLGTGSGPEAFF
abundance: .
v_gene: TRBV6-6
j_gene: TRBJ1-1

CDR3aa: CASSLDWGLGDTQYF
abundance: .
v_gene: TRBV5-1
j_gene: TRBJ2-3

CDR3aa: CASNLQGFRLGYTF
abundance: .
v_gene: TRBV6-2/TRBV6-3
j_gene: TRBJ1-2

CDR3aa: CASSLLWDTEAFF
abundance: .
v_gene: TRBV5-6
j_gene: TRBJ1-1

CDR3aa: CASSQDHSGGNTGELFF
abundance: .
v_gene: TRBV4-2
j_gene: TRBJ2-2

CDR3aa: CASSFTSARPDTQYF
abundance: .
v_gene: TRBV5-1
j_gene: TRBJ2-3

CDR3aa: CAWSLEYGYTF
abundance: .
v_gene: TRBV30
j_gene: TRBJ1-2

CDR3aa: CASSSRPVNEQFF
abundance: medium-sized
v_gene: TRBV12-3/TRBV12-4
j_gene: TRBJ2-1

CDR3aa: CASSLARGGTEAFF
abundance: .
v_gene: TRBV5-5
j_gene: TRBJ1-1

CDR3aa: CASSQAAGDFANTGELFF
abundance: .
v_gene: TRBV4-3
j_gene: TRBJ2-2

CDR3aa: CASSPETGGSILAKNIQYF
abundance: .
v_gene: TRBV18
j_gene: TRBJ2-4

CDR3aa: CSVEDTYSGNTIYF
abundance: medium-sized
v_gene: TRBV29-1
j_gene: TRBJ1-3

CDR3aa: CASSWALREKLFF
abundance: medium-sized
v_gene: TRBV6-5
j_gene: TRBJ1-4

CDR3aa: CASSTIAGNTIYF
abundance: .
v_gene: TRBV6-5
j_gene: TRBJ1-3

CDR3aa: CASNLLGAGRNEQFF
abundance: .
v_gene: TRBV6-1
j_gene: TRBJ2-1

CDR3aa: CASSLFRGNTGELFF
abundance: medium-sized
v_gene: TRBV27
j_gene: TRBJ2-2

CDR3aa: CASSLYRGSYNEQFF
abundance: .
v_gene: TRBV27
j_gene: TRBJ2-1

CDR3aa: CASSLGQIQYF
abundance: medium-sized
v_gene: TRBV6-5
j_gene: TRBJ2-4

CDR3aa: CASSLTELAGAYEQFF
abundance: .
v_gene: TRBV5-4
j_gene: TRBJ2-1

CDR3aa: CASSPRTDSGNTIYF
abundance: medium-sized
v_gene: TRBV19
j_gene: TRBJ1-3

CDR3aa: CASSEEPDTEAFF
abundance: .
v_gene: TRBV6-4
j_gene: TRBJ1-1

CDR3aa: CASSPVPAGGTEAFF
abundance: .
v_gene: TRBV27
j_gene: TRBJ1-1

CDR3aa: CASSAPGLVSSGTEAFF
abundance: .
v_gene: TRBV12-3/TRBV12-4
j_gene: TRBJ1-1

CDR3aa: CASSQGLMNSPLHF
abundance: .
v_gene: TRBV5-4
j_gene: TRBJ1-6

CDR3aa: CAWSVRQYEQYF
abundance: .
v_gene: TRBV30
j_gene: TRBJ2-7

CDR3aa: CASSFVSGTGELFF
abundance: .
v_gene: TRBV5-1
j_gene: TRBJ2-2

CDR3aa: CASSSGTGSLETQYF
abundance: .
v_gene: TRBV12-3/TRBV12-4
j_gene: TRBJ2-5

CDR3aa: CASTLGTGTNTEAFF
abundance: .
v_gene: TRBV5-6
j_gene: TRBJ1-1

CDR3aa: CAWALVPSTDTQYF
abundance: medium-sized
v_gene: TRBV30
j_gene: TRBJ2-3

CDR3aa: CASSHTRPISGNTIYF
abundance: .
v_gene: TRBV6-6
j_gene: TRBJ1-3

CDR3aa: CATSEGPRSNTQYF
abundance: .
v_gene: TRBV24-1
j_gene: TRBJ2-3